This TCR beta chain was captured by sequencing in a study of blood T cell repertoires in COVID-19 (dated by TCRdb to the early 2020s). Notes on the research overall: Collaborator samples came from the United States, Italy and Spain and covered acute and convalescent phases of COVID-19. HLA class I and class II types, where available, came from metadata supplied by the sample provider rather than from assay-based typing. The samples were drawn from the first 160 participants of the ongoing ImmuneRACE study and from 1,254 subjects provided by 6 global collaborators. The prospective study material was composed of cDNA or gDNA derived from T cells, B-cell-depleted T cells, or PBMCs. The repertoires were released in a freely available public database intended as a resource for research on the immune response to SARS-CoV-2. The sample metadata nearly always contained a de-identified subject ID, COVID-19 status, age in years and sex. Subjects who had been exposed to COVID-19, were actively infected with it, or had recovered from it provided the deeply sampled blood TCRbeta repertoires that made up the dataset.

The immunoSEQ Assay, a bias-controlled multiplex PCR, was used to amplify TCRbeta CDR3 regions from genomic DNA. As for the authors' bioinformatics: Within the assay, amplification of reference gene primers was used to estimate how many nucleated cells each sample contained. Sequence reads were collapsed and filtered to measure the absolute abundance of every unique TCRbeta CDR3 rearrangement. For each sample, productive Simpson clonality was calculated by taking the square root of Simpson's diversity index across productive rearrangements. What TCRdb holds here is the immuneACCESS table cut down to in-frame rearrangements. Part of the clones is not present; checked against another copy, under half of the missing clones reflect an unresolved V gene, and the others are unexplained. From that table come the V and J calls and clone size; the DNA was used to work out D and trimming. This sample is represented by about 500,000 clones; less than 90% of them were singletons. The top ten clones comprise roughly 7.3% of the sample.

Findings and caveats that apply to the study as a whole: Clinical and demographic metadata were provided uncurated, with the amount varying by source and participant.

At one collaborating source in Seattle, patients were enrolled during active infection and were followed longitudinally through the course of disease. Whole blood was collected in K2EDTA tubes by collaborating institutions according to the institutions' own protocols. Collaborator samples were shipped for TCRbeta analysis as frozen whole blood, isolated PBMCs, or DNA extracted from either sample type. The CDR3 spans 15 residues, from the cysteine through the phenylalanine. Only CDR3 DNA remains: 45 bases, in frame from the first base. The germline V gene encodes CDR1 SGHAT and CDR2 FQNNGV. Trimming leaves V shorter by 5 bases and J shorter by 3 bases, with the junction holding 9 bases beyond the gene matches. About this clone itself: The target of this receptor is not known. Base qualities are not provided; no much larger clone lies one nucleotide away.

The clonotype was recovered from a woman between 50 and 59 years old with COVID-19, enrolled during active disease. The V and J genes are TRBV11-2 and TRBJ1-1; 7 bases in the middle match TRBD1. Sequencing was done on a sample of peripheral blood. The CDR3 amino acid sequence is: CASSPGGQPYTEAFF. The nucleotide sequence reads TGTGCCAGCAGCCCAGGGGGACAGCCTTACACTGAAGCTTTCTTT.